Detailed here is one T cell receptor beta chain. The antigen is not known. The study profiled TCR beta VDJ and CDR3 using genomic DNA as template. One entry per CDR3 protein, called by TCRdb with MiXCR from the reads. Among under 75,000 distinct CDR3 sequences listed, 45% to 60% were seen once. The germline V gene has CDR1 MNHEY and CDR2 SMNVEV (reference sequence). With 3 bases removed from V and 6 bases from J, the gap between germline ends came to 5 bases. The CDR3 length is 12 residues. These data are taken from a study of CD8+CD57+ T cells in acquired aplastic anemia. At the level of the study: Healthy CD8+ samples averaged approximately 11 million reads.

The study's findings and limits: For CD8+ Simpson's diversity, patients and controls showed no significant difference. Patients and controls shared twenty-nine CD8+ CDR3 sequences, highly expressed in patients.

This TCR derives from a human donor in good health, serving as a control. Sample: sorted CD4+, CD8+, or CD8+CD57+ T cells (not recorded which) from PBMCs. The J gene is TRBJ2-2, the V gene TRBV27; the D is unclear. The CDR3 coding sequence is TGTGCCAGCAGTTTTTCGTCCGGGGAGCTGTTTTTT. Translation: CASSFSSGELFF.